This TCR beta chain was profiled in a study of siplizumab effects on memory and regulatory T cells. General study findings and limits: Significantly reduced by siplizumab was the cumulative frequency of alloreactive sequences, namely those traceable to unstimulated CD4+ memory cells. Proliferating Tregs in siplizumab cultures were never verified as suppressive. A major contribution to the alloresponse seemed to be made by naive T cells, which seemed more diverse than memory cells. Naive-or-memory phenotypes were unassignable for roughly 80-95% of proliferating CD4+ or CD8+ clones.

Libraries were prepared by immunoSEQ multiplex PCR; TCRdb keeps only in-frame clonotypes and omits some of them. The sample lists about 27,000 clones; approximately 80% were seen once. In the case of this clone: Its antigen is still unknown.

CDR3 length equals 13 residues. Germline CDR1 and CDR2: SGHTA and FQGTGA. V was cut by 5 bases and J by 1 base, with 8 bases left in between. The specimen sequenced was memory CD4+ T cells sorted from blood. This clonotype was obtained from a human donor in good health. The V and J genes are TRBV7-3 and TRBJ1-1; D call uncertain. The CDR3 DNA follows: TGTGCCAGCAGCAGGACGGGGAACACTGAAGCTTTCTTT. This sequence encodes CASSRTGNTEAFF.